The 30 T cell receptor beta chains reported below all come from one sample, sequenced in a study of cytomegalovirus exposure and HLA in healthy donors (dated by TCRdb to 2017 to 2019). Libraries came from the immunoSEQ multiplex PCR assay. For the multiplex PCR, a mixture combining 60 forward primers for TCR Vbeta segments and 13 reverse primers for TCR Jbeta segments was used. TCRdb's version of the immuneACCESS table is confined to in-frame rearrangements and falls short of the full clone set. An unresolved V gene accounts for under half of the shortfall where checked; the remainder is of unknown origin. This sample lists under 200,000 clones; 77% were detected once. The ten largest clones capture about 1.4% of the sample. The sequencing input was PBMCs. The receptors derive from a young woman in good health and CMV-seronegative.

This chain joins TRBV7-9 and TRBJ2-7; possibly TRBD2 for D (5 bases). The CDR3 extends over 16 amino acids. The germline CDR1 and CDR2 sequences are SEHNR and FQNEAQ (reference sequence). Trimming shortened V by 5 bases and J by 0 bases, and 17 bases separated the two germline ends. In DNA, the CDR3 is TGTGCCAGCAGCCGGGAATGGACGAACAGCTCCTACGAGCAGTACTTC. This sequence encodes CASSREWTNSSYEQYF.

The table lists this clone with a few counts. Here the CDR3 reads CASSQRMTFRVNEKLFF. The DNA of the CDR3 is TGTGCCAGCAGCCAACGTATGACTTTCAGGGTAAATGAAAAACTGTTTTTT. V gene TRBV14 combines with J gene TRBJ1-4; tentatively, D is TRBD1 (5 bases). The CDR3 contains 17 residues. Germline V gene lookup returns CDR1 SGHDN and CDR2 FVKESK. V lost 2 bases and J lost 5, with 18 bases in between.

In the case of this clone: The junction differs from germline at one of its ends, possibly a read error. The V and J genes are TRBV18 and TRBJ2-6; weak D call: TRBD1 (5 bases). Looked up from germline, CDR1 is KGHSH and CDR2 is LQKENI. There are 17 residues in the CDR3. CDR3 protein: CASSPGPGSSGANGLTF. CDR3 nucleotide sequence: TGTGCCAGCTCACCAGGCCCCGGCTCCTCTGGGGCCAACGGCCTGACTTTC.

The chain couples TRBV27 to TRBJ2-1, with D perhaps matching TRBD1 (6 bases). V was cut by 3 bases and J by 4 bases, with 19 bases left in between. The CDR3 spans 17 residues. Germline V CDR1 and CDR2: MNHEY, SMNVEV (reference sequence). The CDR3 sequence: CASSFKWGDRIYNEQFF. The DNA of the CDR3 is TGTGCCAGCAGTTTTAAATGGGGTGACAGGATTTACAATGAGCAGTTCTTC.

This clone was recorded once. The chain joins TRBV6-1 to TRBJ2-1; no clear D gene. CDR3 length: 15 residues. Per germline, CDR1 MNHNS and CDR2 SASEGT. The germline V and J ends were trimmed by 2 bases and 4 bases, with 12 bases remaining between them. The CDR3 reads CASSEMSQVYNEQFF. The CDR3 nucleotides are TGTGCCAGCAGTGAAATGAGTCAGGTGTACAATGAGCAGTTCTTC.

The rearrangement links TRBV2 to TRBJ1-5; 9 bases are a match to TRBD1. Trimming cost V 1 base and J 2 bases; bases outside gene matches: 0. The CDR3 loop spans 15 amino acids. CDR1 and CDR2 from the germline V gene are SNHLY and FYNNEI. The CDR3 sequence is CASSEGQGGNQPQHF. CDR3 bases: TGTGCCAGCAGTGAAGGACAGGGGGGCAATCAGCCCCAGCATTTT.

This rearrangement joins TRBV5-1 to TRBJ2-1; D possibly corresponds to TRBD1 (6 bases). This CDR3 region has 14 residues. V gave up 6 bases and J gave up 7 bases, with 17 bases separating them. Germline V lookup: CDR1 SGHRS, CDR2 YFSETQ. The CDR3 sequence: CASTDQGPVNEQFF. The CDR3 region has the DNA TGCGCCAGCACCGATCAGGGGCCCGTAAATGAGCAGTTCTTC.

The chain links TRBV2 to TRBJ1-1; D not resolved. Germline CDR1 reads SNHLY; CDR2 reads FYNNEI. Between the trimmed V and J ends, which lost 0 bases and 6 bases, there was a span of 8 bases. This CDR3 region has 13 residues. CDR3 region: CASSEAWRPEAFF. The CDR3 region has the DNA TGTGCCAGCAGTGAAGCCTGGAGGCCTGAAGCTTTCTTT.

The chain couples TRBV6-5 to TRBJ1-2; TRBD1 matches at 7 bases. Trimming took 6 bases from V and 2 from J; bases not matched to a gene: 9. Germline V gene sequence: CDR1 MNHEY, CDR2 SVGAGI. This CDR3 region has 15 residues. CDR3 nucleotide sequence: TGTGCCAGCAGACGGACCGACAGGGCGAACTATGGCTACACCTTC. Protein sequence: CASRRTDRANYGYTF.

This sequence joins TRBV5-1 and TRBJ1-3, with a possible D match to TRBD1 (5 bases). Trimming removed 7 bases from V and 2 bases from J, with 10 bases in between. From germline, CDR1 is SGHRS and CDR2 YFSETQ. The CDR3 consists of 13 residues. The chain's CDR3 is CASGGNPGNTIYF. The CDR3 DNA follows: TGCGCCAGCGGGGGGAATCCTGGAAACACCATATATTTT.

This clone was detected a few times. CDR3 region: CAYQIGQPNTEAFF. In nucleotides, the CDR3 is TGTGCCTACCAGATTGGACAGCCGAACACTGAAGCTTTCTTT. This chain uses TRBV5-8 with TRBJ1-1; D possibly corresponds to TRBD1 (6 bases). This CDR3 region has 14 residues. The ends were cut back, 10 bases at V and 1 base at J, with 17 bases in the middle. Germline V gene sequence: CDR1 SGHTS, CDR2 YDEGEE.

This chain joins TRBV28 and TRBJ1-2; maybe TRBD1 (5 bases). V shed 5 bases and J shed 4 bases, with 17 bases lying between them. Germline values: CDR1 MDHEN, CDR2 SYDVKM. The CDR3 length is 15 residues. The CDR3 region is CASSPQGFTSYGYTF. CDR3 sequence (DNA): TGTGCCAGCAGTCCCCAGGGATTCACCTCCTATGGCTACACCTTC.

This clone appeared once. The V call is TRBV30, the J call TRBJ1-5, with D uncertain. In germline, CDR1 is GTSNPN, CDR2 SVGIG (reference sequence). The V end was cut by 0 bases, the J end by 10 bases, with 10 bases between. This CDR3 comprises 12 residues. The CDR3 DNA sequence: TGTGCCTGGAGTGTAGAGGCAGCCCCCCAGCATTTT. Translated: CAWSVEAAPQHF.

The gene calls are TRBV7-9 and TRBJ1-4, with D tentatively TRBD1 (6 bases). CDR3 length: 14 residues. V was cut by 5 bases and J by 8 bases, with 15 bases left in between. Germline CDR1 SEHNR, CDR2 FQNEAQ (reference sequence). The CDR3 coding sequence is TGTGCCAGCAGCACCGGACAGTCATTGGAAAAACTGTTTTTT. Translated: CASSTGQSLEKLFF.

V and J are TRBV28 and TRBJ2-7; TRBD1 might be the D (5 bases). Germline CDR1 is MDHEN and CDR2 is SYDVKM. The CDR3 consists of 12 residues. V was pared by 10 bases and J by 3 bases, with 13 bases between. CDR3 in DNA: TGTGCCACTTCGACAGCGATCTACGAGCAGTACTTC. Its translation: CATSTAIYEQYF.

The CDR3 is CASSWTGGGGYTF. The DNA for the CDR3 is TGTGCCAGCAGTTGGACAGGGGGCGGTGGCTACACCTTC. The V gene is TRBV28, the J gene TRBJ1-2; TRBD1 agrees at 11 bases. This CDR3 comprises 13 residues. In germline, CDR1 is MDHEN, CDR2 SYDVKM. J was trimmed by 7 bases and V by 4 bases; bases with no gene match: 2.

This clone has only a few counts. CDR3 DNA sequence: TGTGCCAGCAGTTCCGGGAGCTATGGCTACACCTTC. Translation gives CASSSGSYGYTF. This chain connects TRBV28 to TRBJ1-2; D is uncertain. This CDR3 spans 12 amino acids. V lost 4 bases and J 4 bases, leaving 7 bases between the germline ends. The V gene's germline CDR1 is MDHEN and CDR2 SYDVKM.

This chain uses TRBV5-4 with TRBJ2-7; D may be TRBD1 (6 bases). Per germline, CDR1 SGHNT and CDR2 YYREEE (reference sequence). The CDR3 is made up of 14 amino acids. V was shortened by 0 bases and J by 1 base, with 8 bases between the two germline ends. The CDR3 DNA is TGTGCCAGCAGCTTGGCCCAGGGGTCCTACGAGCAGTACTTC. This codes for CASSLAQGSYEQYF.

This rearrangement joins TRBV11-2 to TRBJ2-7; 8 positions agree with TRBD2. The V and J ends lost 1 base and 6 bases, in that order; junction bases with no gene match: 8. From germline, CDR1 is SGHAT and CDR2 FQNNGV. The CDR3 is 15 residues long. CDR3 residues: CASSLVRTSIGEQYF. CDR3 sequence (DNA): TGTGCCAGCAGCTTAGTCCGGACTAGCATCGGCGAGCAGTACTTC.

The V call is TRBV4-2, the J call TRBJ1-6; possibly TRBD1 for D (5 bases). Looked up from germline, CDR1 is LGHNA and CDR2 is YNFKEQ. The length of the CDR3 is 17 residues. Trimming shortened V by 4 bases and J by 0 bases, and 13 bases separated the two germline ends. Here the CDR3 DNA reads TGTGCCAGCAGCCTGGGGCAGCTGAGCTCCTATAATTCACCCCTCCACTTT. Protein: CASSLGQLSSYNSPLHF.

V usage is TRBV19 and J usage is TRBJ1-4, with TRBD1 identical over 7 bases. This CDR3 comprises 14 residues. V trimming: 4 bases; J trimming: 10 bases; junction bases outside the gene matches: 9. Germline assignment: CDR1 LNHDA and CDR2 SQIVND (reference sequence). The CDR3: CASSTHRGYGKLFF. DNA of the CDR3: TGTGCCAGTAGTACCCACAGGGGCTACGGAAAACTGTTTTTT.

The CDR3 DNA is TGTGCCAGCAGTGAAGAATTGGGGGGAAACTATGGCTACACCTTC. Translating it yields CASSEELGGNYGYTF. V gene TRBV6-1 combines with J gene TRBJ1-2; maybe TRBD1 (5 bases). V lost 1 base to trimming and J lost 2 bases, with 11 bases between them. The CDR3 contains 15 residues. The germline CDR1 and CDR2 sequences are MNHNS and SASEGT.

Comments on this clone: An end of the junction differs from the germline gene, which may be a read error. The rearrangement links TRBV6-4 to TRBJ1-2; no clear D gene. Germline-derived CDR1 and CDR2 are MRHNA and SNTAGT. There are 15 residues in the CDR3. CDR3 in DNA: TGTGCCAGCAGAGACCCGAACCTAGCTAACTATGGCCACACCTTC. Translating gives CASRDPNLANYGHTF.

This chain joins TRBV11-2 and TRBJ2-3, with 8 bases identical to TRBD1. The CDR3 spans 13 residues. The germline V gene has CDR1 SGHAT and CDR2 FQNNGV. The junction had 7 bases not matched to a gene; V was cut back by 8 bases and J by 6 bases. The CDR3 DNA reads TGTGCCAGCGGGACAGGTCCTTGGGATACGCAGTATTTT. Its translation is CASGTGPWDTQYF.

This clone was found once. The chain links TRBV5-5 to TRBJ1-2; D is ambiguous. This CDR3 region has 14 residues. The germline CDR1 and CDR2 sequences are SGHKS and YYEKEE (reference sequence). Trimming took off 5 bases at V and 8 bases at J, with 19 bases between the two ends. This CDR3 reads CASSSTAGPIGYTF. Written as DNA, the CDR3 is TGTGCCAGCAGTTCTACTGCAGGTCCCATCGGCTACACCTTC. The variable domain in full, completed from reference TRBV5-5 and TRBJ1-2, reads DAGVTQSPTHLIKTRGQQVTLRCSPISGHKSVSWYQQVLGQGPQFIFQYYEKEERGRGNFPDRFSARQFPNYSSELNVNALLLGDSALYLCASSSTAGPIGYTFGSGTRLTVV.

This clone has a single count. This rearrangement joins TRBV19 to TRBJ1-1; 9 bases map to TRBD1. The V segment lost 7 bases and the J segment 10 bases; nucleotides outside the gene matches: 4. Looked up from germline, CDR1 is LNHDA and CDR2 is SQIVND (reference sequence). The CDR3 sequence is 11 residues long. In DNA form, the CDR3 reads TGTGCCAGTACCCCGACAGGGGGAGCTTTCTTT. It encodes CASTPTGGAFF.

This clone was seen a few times. The rearrangement links TRBV11-2 to TRBJ1-1, with D perhaps TRBD1 (6 bases). Germline CDR1 reads SGHAT; CDR2 reads FQNNGV. V lost 1 base and J lost 0, with 9 bases in between. The CDR3 sequence is 15 residues long. The CDR3 nucleotides are TGTGCCAGCAGCTTAGGTGGGGGCCTGAACACTGAAGCTTTCTTT. It yields the protein CASSLGGGLNTEAFF.

The genes are TRBV28 and TRBJ1-1; D call uncertain. This CDR3 has 12 residues. CDR1 is MDHEN, CDR2 SYDVKM, per germline. V was trimmed by 5 bases and J by 11 bases, leaving 15 bases between them. CDR3: CASSILGVSAFF. CDR3 DNA: TGTGCCAGCAGTATCCTCGGGGTGTCCGCTTTCTTT.

The rearrangement joins TRBV29-1 to TRBJ1-1; 8 bases fit TRBD1. Germline CDR1 SQVTM, CDR2 ANQGSEA. V dropped 4 bases and J dropped 1; count of bases not matched to a gene: 2. The CDR3 extends over 13 amino acids. CDR3 sequence (DNA): TGCAGCGTTGGGACAGGGCGGAACACTGAAGCTTTCTTT. Its protein product is CSVGTGRNTEAFF.

The chain employs TRBV2 and TRBJ1-6; unclear D gene. From germline, CDR1 is SNHLY and CDR2 FYNNEI. The CDR3 extends over 13 amino acids. The ends were cut back, 7 bases at V and 14 bases at J, with 18 bases in the middle. CDR3 DNA sequence: TGTGCCAGCACATCAGGTTCTCCTCGATCCCTCCACTTT. It yields the protein CASTSGSPRSLHF. Variable domain in full (rest from reference TRBV2 and TRBJ1-6): EPEVTQTPSHQVTQMGQEVILRCVPISNHLYFYWYRQILGQKVEFLVSFYNNEISEKSEIFDDQFSVERPDGSNFTLKIRSTKLEDSAMYFCASTSGSPRSLHFGNGTRLTVT.